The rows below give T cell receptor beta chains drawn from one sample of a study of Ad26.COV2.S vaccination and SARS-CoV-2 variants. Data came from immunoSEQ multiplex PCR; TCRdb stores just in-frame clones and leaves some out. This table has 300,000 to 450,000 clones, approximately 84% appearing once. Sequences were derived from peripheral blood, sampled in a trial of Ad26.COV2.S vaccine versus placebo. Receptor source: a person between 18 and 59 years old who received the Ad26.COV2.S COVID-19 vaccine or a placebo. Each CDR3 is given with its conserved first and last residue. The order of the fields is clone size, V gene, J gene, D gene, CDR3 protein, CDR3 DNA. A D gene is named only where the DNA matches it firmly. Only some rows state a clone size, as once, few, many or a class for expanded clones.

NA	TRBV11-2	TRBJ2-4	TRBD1	CASSKQPGQGASQNIQYF	TGTGCCAGCAGCAAACAACCGGGACAGGGGGCCTCACAAAACATTCAGTACTTC
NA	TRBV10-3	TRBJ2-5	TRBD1	CAIGTGGETQYF	TGTGCCATAGGCACAGGGGGGGAGACCCAGTACTTC
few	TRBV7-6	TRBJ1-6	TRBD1	CASSITGGDSPLHF	TGTGCCAGCAGCATAACAGGGGGCGATTCACCCCTCCACTTT
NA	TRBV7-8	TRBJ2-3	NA	CASSFGTRTGADTQYF	TGTGCCAGCAGCTTTGGTACTCGAACGGGGGCAGATACGCAGTATTTT
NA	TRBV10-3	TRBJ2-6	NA	CATVGGLAVSGANVLTF	TGTGCCACGGTGGGGGGGCTCGCGGTCTCTGGGGCCAACGTCCTGACTTTC
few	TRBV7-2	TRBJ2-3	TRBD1	CASSLGTGRTDTQYF	TGTGCCAGCAGCTTAGGGACAGGACGCACAGATACGCAGTATTTT
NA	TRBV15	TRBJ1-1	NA	CATSSESRGTEAFF	TGTGCCACCAGCAGCGAATCAAGAGGAACTGAAGCTTTCTTT
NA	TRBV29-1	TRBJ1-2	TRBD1	CSTWTGVDGYTF	TGCAGCACTTGGACAGGGGTTGACGGCTACACCTTC
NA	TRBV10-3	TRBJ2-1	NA	CAIRTLDWDKNNEQFF	TGTGCCATCAGGACCCTAGACTGGGATAAAAACAATGAGCAGTTCTTC
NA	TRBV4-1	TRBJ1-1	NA	CASSQVGRGSTEAFF	TGCGCCAGCAGCCAAGTCGGGCGCGGGAGCACTGAAGCTTTCTTT
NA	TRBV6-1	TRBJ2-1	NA	CASSSGRASYNEQFF	TGTGCCAGCAGTTCCGGACGGGCATCCTACAATGAGCAGTTCTTC